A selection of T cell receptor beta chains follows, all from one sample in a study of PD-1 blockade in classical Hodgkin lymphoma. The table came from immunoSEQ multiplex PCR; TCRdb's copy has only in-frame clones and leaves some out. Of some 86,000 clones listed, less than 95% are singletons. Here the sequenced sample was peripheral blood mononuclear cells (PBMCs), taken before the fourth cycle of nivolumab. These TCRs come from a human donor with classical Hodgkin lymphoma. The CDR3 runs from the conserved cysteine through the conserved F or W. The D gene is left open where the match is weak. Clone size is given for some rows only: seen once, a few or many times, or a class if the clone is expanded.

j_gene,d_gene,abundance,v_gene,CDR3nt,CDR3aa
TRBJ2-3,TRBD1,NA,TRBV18,TGTGCCAGCTCACCAGCGGCAGGGGGCGAAGATACGCAGTATTTT,CASSPAAGGEDTQYF
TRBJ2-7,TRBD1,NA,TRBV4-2,TGTGCCAGCAGCTATAGGAGACAGGGGTTGGACGAGCAGTACTTC,CASSYRRQGLDEQYF
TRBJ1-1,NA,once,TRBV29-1,TGCAGCGTTGGCCACCACAGGGTTGACACTGAAGCTTTCTTT,CSVGHHRVDTEAFF
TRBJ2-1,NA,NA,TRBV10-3,TGTGCCATCAGTGAGAGTAGCGGCCTTTACAATGAGCAGTTCTTC,CAISESSGLYNEQFF
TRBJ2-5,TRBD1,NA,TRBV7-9,TGTGCCAGCAGCCCCCGGACAGGGTGGGCCCAAGAGACCCAGTACTTC,CASSPRTGWAQETQYF
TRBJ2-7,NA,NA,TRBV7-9,TGTGCCAGCAGTCTCCCGGCCGGGACTGGACTCTACGAGCAGTACTTC,CASSLPAGTGLYEQYF
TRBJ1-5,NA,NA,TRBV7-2,TGTGCCAGCAGTTCAAGGGGGGGCGGATTAAGCAATCAGCCCCAGCATTTT,CASSSRGGGLSNQPQHF
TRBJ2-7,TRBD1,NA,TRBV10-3,TGTGCCATCAGTGACCCAGATCGGGACAGGGGCGAGCAGTACTTC,CAISDPDRDRGEQYF
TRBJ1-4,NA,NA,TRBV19,TGTGCCAGTAGCCGGGGAGCAACTAATGAAAAACTGTTTTTT,CASSRGATNEKLFF
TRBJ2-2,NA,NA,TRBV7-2,TGTGCCAGCAGCTTAGAAGGGATTGGCACCGGGGAGCTGTTTTTT,CASSLEGIGTGELFF
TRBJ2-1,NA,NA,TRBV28,TGTGCCAGCAGTTTATTGCAGCGAACTAACAATGAGCAGTTCTTC,CASSLLQRTNNEQFF
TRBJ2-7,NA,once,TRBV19,TGTGCCAGTAGTATAGATCGCACCTACGAGCAGTACTTC,CASSIDRTYEQYF
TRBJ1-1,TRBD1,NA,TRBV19,TGTGCCAGTAGTATAGGACAGGGGAGGACTGAAGCTTTCTTT,CASSIGQGRTEAFF
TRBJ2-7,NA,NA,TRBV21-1,TGTGCCAGCCCGGACAGGGGCTCCTACGAGCAGTACTTC,CASPDRGSYEQYF
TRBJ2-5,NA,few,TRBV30,TGTGCCTGGATTCCAAACGGAGAGACCCAGTACTTC,CAWIPNGETQYF
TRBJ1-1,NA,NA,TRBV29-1,TGCAGCGTCAGGGAAGCCACAGCTTTCTTT,CSVREATAFF
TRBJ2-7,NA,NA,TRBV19,TGTGCCAGTAGCTTCAAGGAGTCGGCCTACGAGCAGTACTTC,CASSFKESAYEQYF
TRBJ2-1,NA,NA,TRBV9,TGTGCCAGCAGCGTAGCAGCACGACACCCAAACAATGAGCAGTTCTTC,CASSVAARHPNNEQFF
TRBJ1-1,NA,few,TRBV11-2,TGTGCCAGCAGCCAACTCCTCATGAACACTGAAGCTTTCTTT,CASSQLLMNTEAFF
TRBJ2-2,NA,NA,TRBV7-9,TGTGCCAGCAGCTTAACGGGGAACACCGGGGAGCTGTTTTTT,CASSLTGNTGELFF
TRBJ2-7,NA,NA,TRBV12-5,TGTGCTAGTGGTTTGGTGTCTGGAGGGCTAGCCTACGAGCAGTACTTC,CASGLVSGGLAYEQYF
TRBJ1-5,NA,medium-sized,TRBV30,TGTGCCTGGAGTGGTTTCGCCGCAAATCAGCCCCAGCATTTT,CAWSGFAANQPQHF
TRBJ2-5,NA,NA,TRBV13,TGTGCCAGCAGCTTATCGGCCGTTGAGACCCAGTACTTC,CASSLSAVETQYF
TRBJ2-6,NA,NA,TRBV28,TGTGCCAGCAGTTTAACGGGCTCTGGGGCCAACGTCCTGACTTTC,CASSLTGSGANVLTF
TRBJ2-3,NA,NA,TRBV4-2,TGTGCCAGCAGCCAAGGTGTAGAGGGAATACTTTCTAGCACAGATACGCAGTATTTT,CASSQGVEGILSSTDTQYF
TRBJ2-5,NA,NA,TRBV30,TGTGCCTGGAGTTATGGAGGGAAGGGAGAGACCCAGTACTTC,CAWSYGGKGETQYF
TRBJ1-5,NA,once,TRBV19,TGTGCCAGTAGCTGGGCGGTCAATCAGCCCCAGCATTTT,CASSWAVNQPQHF
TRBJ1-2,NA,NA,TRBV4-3,TGCGCCAGCAGCCAAGAAGCAGCCATGGGCGGCTACACCTTC,CASSQEAAMGGYTF
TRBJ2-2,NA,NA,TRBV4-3,TGCGCCAGCAGCCCCCTTGTTAGATCCGGGGAGCTGTTTTTT,CASSPLVRSGELFF
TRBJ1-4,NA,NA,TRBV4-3,TGCGCCAGCAGCCAAGCAAGGGCTGTGCATGAAAAACTGTTTTTT,CASSQARAVHEKLFF
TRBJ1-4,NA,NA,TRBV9,TGTGCCAGCAGCGCCCCCAACCAGGGTGAAAAACTGTTTTTT,CASSAPNQGEKLFF
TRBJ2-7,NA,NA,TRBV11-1,TGTGCCAGCAGCTTGGCCCTAACCTACGAGCAGTACTTC,CASSLALTYEQYF
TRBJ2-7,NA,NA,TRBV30,TGTGCCTGGAGTAGCCGGGCCAGAGAATACGAGCAGTACTTC,CAWSSRAREYEQYF
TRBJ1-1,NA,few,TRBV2,TGTGCCAGCAGTGCGGAGATGAACACTGAAGCTTTCTTT,CASSAEMNTEAFF
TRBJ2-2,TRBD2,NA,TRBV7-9,TGTGCCAGCAGCCCACGGACTAGCGGCACCGGGGAGCTGTTTTTT,CASSPRTSGTGELFF
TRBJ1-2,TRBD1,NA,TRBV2,TGTGCCAGCCTAAGGGGGACAGAGGGCAACTATGGCTACACCTTC,CASLRGTEGNYGYTF
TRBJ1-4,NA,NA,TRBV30,TGTGCCTGGATGCCCTCCGAGGCCCTCAGTTGGGAAAAACTGTTTTTT,CAWMPSEALSWEKLFF
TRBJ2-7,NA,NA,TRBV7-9,TGTGCCAGCAGCTTAGCCACGGCCTACGAGCAGTACTTC,CASSLATAYEQYF
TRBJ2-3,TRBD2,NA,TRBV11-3,TGTGCCAGCAGCCCATCTAGCGGGCGCTGGGATACGCAGTATTTT,CASSPSSGRWDTQYF
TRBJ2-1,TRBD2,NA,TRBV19,TGTGCCAGTAGTATAGTAGCCAGCGGGGGGGCCCATGAGCAGTTCTTC,CASSIVASGGAHEQFF
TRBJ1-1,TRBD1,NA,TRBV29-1,TGCAGCGTTGGGTTGGACAGGGGCCCAGGGGCTTTCTTT,CSVGLDRGPGAFF